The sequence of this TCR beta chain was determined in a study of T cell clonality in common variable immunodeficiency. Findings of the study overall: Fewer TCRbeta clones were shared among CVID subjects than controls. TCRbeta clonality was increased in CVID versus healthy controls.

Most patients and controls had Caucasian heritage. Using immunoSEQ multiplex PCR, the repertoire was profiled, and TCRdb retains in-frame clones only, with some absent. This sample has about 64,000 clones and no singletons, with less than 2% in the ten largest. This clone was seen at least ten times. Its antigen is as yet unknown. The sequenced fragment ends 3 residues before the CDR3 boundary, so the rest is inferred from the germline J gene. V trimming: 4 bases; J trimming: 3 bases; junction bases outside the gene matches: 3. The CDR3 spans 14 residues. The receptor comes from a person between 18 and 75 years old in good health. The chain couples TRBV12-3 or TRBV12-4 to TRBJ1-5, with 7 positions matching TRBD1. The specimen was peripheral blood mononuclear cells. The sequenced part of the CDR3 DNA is TGTGCCAGCAGTTGGGGGACAGACAATCAGCCC. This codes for CASSWGTDNQP. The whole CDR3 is CASSWGTDNQPQHF.